Below are 23 T cell receptor beta chains sequenced from a single sample in a study of cytomegalovirus exposure and HLA in healthy donors. Researchers ran the PCR with 60 Vbeta and 13 Jbeta primers. Only in-frame clones appear in the TCRdb table, and some are missing; sequencing was by immunoSEQ multiplex PCR. This listing includes 68,000 or so clones. Source material: PBMCs. Source of these receptors: a boy younger than 18 in good health and CMV-seronegative.

The chain uses TRBV15 and TRBJ1-1; D unclear. CDR3 length equals 14 residues. V was trimmed by 0 bases and J by 7 bases, leaving 12 bases between them. CDR1 LNHNV and CDR2 YYDKDF come from the germline V gene (reference sequence). The CDR3 DNA reads TGTGCCACCAGCAGAGATGCGGGGATAAATGAAGCTTTCTTT. The encoded protein is CATSRDAGINEAFF.

The gene calls are TRBV6-5 and TRBJ2-7, with 8 bases that match TRBD1. Germline V CDR1 and CDR2: MNHEY, SVGAGI. V gave up 3 bases and J gave up 5 bases; unmatched junction bases: 9. This CDR3 is 15 amino acids long. The CDR3 loop reads CASSYSPGQGNEQYF. CDR3 in DNA: TGTGCCAGCAGTTATTCTCCCGGACAGGGTAACGAGCAGTACTTC.

V gene TRBV30 combines with J gene TRBJ1-2; D may be TRBD1 (5 bases). This CDR3 is 17 amino acids long. Trimming left V 3 bases short and J 3 bases short, with 23 bases between. CDR1 is GTSNPN, CDR2 SVGIG, per germline (reference sequence). In nucleotides, the CDR3 is TGTGCCTGGAGCGTTCCCCCACCCAGGGTCAGCCACTATGGCTACACCTTC. Its translation is CAWSVPPPRVSHYGYTF.

The chain couples TRBV5-1 to TRBJ2-4; 7 nucleotides agree with TRBD2. The CDR3 has 15 amino acids. Germline CDR1 reads SGHRS; CDR2 reads YFSETQ. V lost 4 bases and J lost 5; bases outside the gene matches: 9. The CDR3 nucleotides read TGCGCCAGCAGCGAACTGGCGGGAGCACAAAACATTCAGTACTTC. Encoded protein: CASSELAGAQNIQYF.

This sequence joins TRBV18 and TRBJ2-7; 7 bases are shared with TRBD1. There are 16 residues in the CDR3. Trimming at V came to 0 bases and at J to 2 bases, leaving 7 bases not matched to a gene. Germline V gene lookup returns CDR1 KGHSH and CDR2 LQKENI. CDR3 nucleotide sequence: TGTGCCAGCTCACCACCGACCGGGACAGAGGCCTACGAGCAGTACTTC. It encodes CASSPPTGTEAYEQYF.

The V gene is TRBV4-1, the J gene TRBJ1-5; 9 bases line up with TRBD1. CDR1 MGHRA and CDR2 YSYEKL come from the germline V gene. V dropped 3 bases and J dropped 8; count of bases not matched to a gene: 8. CDR3 size: 15 residues. CDR3 in DNA: TGCGCCAGCAGCCATTTTCCCACAGGGGGCGAGCCCCAGCATTTT. Its protein product is CASSHFPTGGEPQHF.

The rearrangement uses TRBV7-2 and TRBJ2-7; possible D gene TRBD2, 7 bases. Germline loops: CDR1 SGHTA, CDR2 FQGNSA. The CDR3 length is 13 residues. V lost 3 bases to trimming and J lost 6 bases, with 12 bases between them. CDR3 protein: CASSFRGAGEQYF. CDR3 nucleotides: TGTGCCAGCAGCTTCCGGGGGGCCGGCGAGCAGTACTTC.

The chain uses TRBV10-3 and TRBJ1-5, with 8 bases identical to TRBD1. The germline V gene has CDR1 ENHRY and CDR2 SYGVKD. Losses at the gene ends were 0 bases for V and 2 bases for J; bases not matched to a gene: 6. The CDR3 runs to 17 residues. The CDR3 nucleotides read TGTGCCATCAGTGAGTCTGGCAGGGGGCTTGGCAATCAGCCCCAGCATTTT. Its translation: CAISESGRGLGNQPQHF.

This chain joins TRBV4-1 and TRBJ2-3; 9 bases line up with TRBD2. The germline CDR1 and CDR2 sequences are MGHRA and YSYEKL. The CDR3 covers 18 residues. The junction had 10 bases not matched to a gene; V was cut back by 0 bases and J by 3 bases. The CDR3: CASSQEGAGSGSTDTQYF. The CDR3 DNA follows: TGCGCCAGCAGCCAAGAGGGGGCTGGTAGCGGGAGTACAGATACGCAGTATTTT.

This chain connects TRBV4-3 to TRBJ2-2; D possibly corresponds to TRBD2 (5 bases). CDR1 is LGHNA and CDR2 is YSLEER in the germline V gene. Trimming pared 10 bases from V and 3 bases from J, leaving 6 bases between. This CDR3 comprises 11 residues. In DNA form, the CDR3 reads TGCGCCACCGGGGACACCGGGGAGCTGTTTTTT. This sequence encodes CATGDTGELFF.

V usage is TRBV19 and J usage is TRBJ2-7; 10 bases match TRBD2. With V trimmed by 4 bases and J by 1 base, 4 bases remained unmatched. This CDR3 region has 15 residues. In germline, CDR1 is LNHDA, CDR2 SQIVND (reference sequence). CDR3 nucleotide sequence: TGTGCCAGTAGTAGTCTAGCGGGAGTATCCTACGAGCAGTACTTC. It encodes CASSSLAGVSYEQYF.

With regard to this clone: One end of the junction varies from germline; a read error may be responsible. The chain employs TRBV5-1 and TRBJ1-1; D might be TRBD1 (6 bases). There are 12 residues in the CDR3. Per the germline V gene, CDR1 is SGHRS and CDR2 is YFSETQ. The CDR3 reads CASSSRDTEAFF. The CDR3, as DNA: TGCGCCAGCAGCTCTAGGGACACTGAAGCCTTCTTT.

This chain joins TRBV2 and TRBJ2-1, with 13 bases aligning to TRBD2. J was trimmed by 8 bases and V by 9 bases; bases with no gene match: 7. The CDR3 runs 14 residues. CDR1 and CDR2 (germline): SNHLY, FYNNEI. CDR3 sequence: CARLAGGGLYEQFF. CDR3 bases: TGTGCCAGACTAGCGGGAGGGGGCCTTTATGAGCAGTTCTTC.

The chain couples TRBV19 to TRBJ2-3; TRBD1 might be the D (5 bases). This CDR3 has 14 amino acids. Looked up from germline, CDR1 is LNHDA and CDR2 is SQIVND (reference sequence). Trimming took 5 bases from V and 6 from J, leaving 15 bases between them. CDR3 DNA sequence: TGTGCCAGTAGTGGGGCGCGGAGAATGGATACGCAGTATTTT. This codes for CASSGARRMDTQYF.

The V gene is TRBV6-5, the J gene TRBJ2-1; D possibly corresponds to TRBD2 (6 bases). V lost 2 bases, J lost 6 bases, and 14 bases lay in between. The CDR3 spans 15 residues. CDR1 is MNHEY, CDR2 SVGAGI, per germline. CDR3 in amino acids: CASSYIREVFNEQFF. CDR3 DNA sequence: TGTGCCAGCAGTTACATCAGGGAGGTCTTCAATGAGCAGTTCTTC.

This chain links TRBV29-1 with TRBJ1-1; the match to TRBD1 covers 7 bases. Germline V gene lookup returns CDR1 SQVTM and CDR2 ANQGSEA. The CDR3 length is 14 residues. Germline trimming cut 7 bases from V and 3 bases from J; bases unmatched to any gene: 11. CDR3 DNA sequence: TGCAGCGCCGATAGGGCAGGGGGAGACACTGAAGCTTTCTTT. Amino acids: CSADRAGGDTEAFF.

The rearrangement uses TRBV7-3 and TRBJ2-3; TRBD1 agrees at 8 bases. The J segment lost 5 bases and the V segment lost 5 bases, leaving 3 bases of the junction unmatched. Germline CDR1 SGHTA, CDR2 FQGTGA. CDR3 length equals 13 residues. CDR3 protein: CASSVDRGDTQYF. The CDR3 nucleotides read TGTGCCAGCAGCGTCGACAGGGGAGATACGCAGTATTTT.

This chain links TRBV6-1 with TRBJ1-2; 9 bases are a match to TRBD1. CDR1 MNHNS and CDR2 SASEGT come from the germline V gene. Trimming removed 10 bases from V and 0 bases from J; junction bases left unmatched: 3. The CDR3 is made up of 13 amino acids. CDR3 DNA sequence: TGTGCCACCCGGACAGGGGCTAACTATGGCTACACCTTC. This gives the protein CATRTGANYGYTF.

The chain recombines TRBV7-7 with TRBJ2-2; perhaps TRBD1 as D (5 bases). CDR1 is SSHAT, CDR2 FNYEAQ, per germline (reference sequence). The CDR3 consists of 15 residues. Trimming left V 1 base short and J 7 bases short, with 13 bases between. CDR3 region: CASSLGRAKSGELFF. The CDR3 bases are TGTGCCAGCAGCTTAGGCAGGGCCAAGAGCGGGGAGCTGTTTTTT.

V usage is TRBV18 and J usage is TRBJ2-3; 11 nucleotides match TRBD1. Trimming removed 5 bases from V and 5 bases from J; junction bases left unmatched: 3. Germline assignment: CDR1 KGHSH and CDR2 LQKENI. The CDR3 contains 14 residues. DNA for the CDR3: TGTGCCAGCTCATCGGGGACAGGGGGAGATACGCAGTATTTT. This codes for CASSSGTGGDTQYF.

The chain couples TRBV30 to TRBJ1-1, with a tentative D call TRBD1 (6 bases). Germline lookup yields CDR1 GTSNPN and CDR2 SVGIG (reference sequence). The CDR3 covers 13 residues. V was trimmed by 5 bases and J by 4 bases, leaving 14 bases between them. The CDR3 DNA reads as TGTGCCTGGGACGAACAGGGCGGCACTGAAGCTTTCTTT. This codes for CAWDEQGGTEAFF.

This chain joins TRBV9 and TRBJ2-2; 14 bases match TRBD2. The V gene end was trimmed by 4 bases and the J gene end by 6 bases; junction bases not matched to a gene: 5. From germline, CDR1 is SGDLS and CDR2 YYNGEE. The CDR3 spans 16 residues. The chain's CDR3 is CASSKGLAGAAGELFF. DNA for the CDR3: TGTGCCAGCAGCAAGGGACTAGCGGGAGCCGCCGGGGAGCTGTTTTTT.

The V gene is TRBV6-1, the J gene TRBJ1-1, with 10 positions matching TRBD1. CDR1 is MNHNS and CDR2 is SASEGT in the germline V gene. Trimming cost V 8 bases and J 3 bases; bases outside gene matches: 6. This CDR3 has 14 residues. CDR3 DNA: TGTGCCAGCTGCTGGGGACAGGGGTACACTGAAGCTTTCTTT. Translation: CASCWGQGYTEAFF.